Listed below are T cell receptor beta chains from one sample, sequenced in a study of early T cells in non-severe SARS-CoV-2 infection. TCRdb ran MiXCR on the 5' RACE reads and lists one entry per CDR3 protein. The sample has 20,000 to 25,000 distinct CDR3 sequences; just under 4.5% are singletons. The sequenced material came from whole blood. The receptors shown here come from an adult who was a healthcare worker with PCR-confirmed SARS-CoV-2 infection or an uninfected control (not recorded which). CDR3s include the opening cysteine and the closing phenylalanine or tryptophan. D genes are given only for firm matches. Not all rows give a size; the values are once, few, many and, for expanded clones, a class.

j_call: TRBJ2-3
v_call: TRBV7-2
clone_size: many
d_call: NA
cdr3_length: 14
cdr3_nt: TGTGCCAGCAGCTCCCCCGGACTGTTCTGGTCGCAGTATTTT
cdr3_aa: CASSSPGLFWSQYF

j_call: TRBJ1-1
v_call: TRBV18
clone_size: NA
d_call: TRBD1
cdr3_length: 16
cdr3_nt: TGTGCCAGCTCGGCCGGACAGGGGGGGAAGAACACTGAAGCTTTCTTT
cdr3_aa: CASSAGQGGKNTEAFF

j_call: TRBJ2-1
v_call: TRBV7-3
clone_size: few
d_call: NA
cdr3_length: 15
cdr3_nt: TGTGCCAGCAGCTTAGGCCGGGGTCTTTACAATGAGCAGTTCTTC
cdr3_aa: CASSLGRGLYNEQFF

j_call: TRBJ2-1
v_call: TRBV6-5
clone_size: many
d_call: NA
cdr3_length: 16
cdr3_nt: TGTGCCAGCAGTTACCTTCCGGGGGGCCGCTACAATGAGCAGTTCTTC
cdr3_aa: CASSYLPGGRYNEQFF

j_call: TRBJ1-4
v_call: TRBV30
clone_size: NA
d_call: NA
cdr3_length: 14
cdr3_nt: TGTGCCTGGAGTGTACTGGGCACTAATGAAAAACTGTTTTTT
cdr3_aa: CAWSVLGTNEKLFF

j_call: TRBJ2-5
v_call: TRBV18
clone_size: few
d_call: TRBD1
cdr3_length: 14
cdr3_nt: TGTGCCAGCTCACCCCGGACAGGGCGGGAGACCCAGTACTTC
cdr3_aa: CASSPRTGRETQYF

j_call: TRBJ2-1
v_call: TRBV29-1
clone_size: many
d_call: NA
cdr3_length: 12
cdr3_nt: TGCAGCGTTGAAGTGACAGTCAGGGAGCAGTTCTTC
cdr3_aa: CSVEVTVREQFF

j_call: TRBJ2-3
v_call: TRBV27
clone_size: NA
d_call: NA
cdr3_length: 13
cdr3_nt: TGTGCCAGCAGGGTTAGCGTCAGCAATACGCAGTATTTT
cdr3_aa: CASRVSVSNTQYF

j_call: TRBJ2-2
v_call: TRBV10-3
clone_size: few
d_call: NA
cdr3_length: 16
cdr3_nt: TGTGCCATCAGTGTAGGGGTAGCTACGAACACCGGGGAGCTGTTTTTT
cdr3_aa: CAISVGVATNTGELFF

j_call: TRBJ2-5
v_call: TRBV3-2
clone_size: few
d_call: NA
cdr3_length: 15
cdr3_nt: TGTGCCAGCACTCAAGGCCACCTCATCCCTTGGACCCAGTACTTC
cdr3_aa: CASTQGHLIPWTQYF

j_call: TRBJ1-1
v_call: TRBV12-3/TRBV12-4
clone_size: medium-sized
d_call: NA
cdr3_length: 13
cdr3_nt: TGTGCCAGCAGTCTCCAACCACAGGGCGTAGCTTTCTTT
cdr3_aa: CASSLQPQGVAFF

j_call: TRBJ2-7
v_call: TRBV18
clone_size: many
d_call: NA
cdr3_length: 14
cdr3_nt: TGTGCCAGCTCACCACCGGAACAGGGAAGGGAGCAGTACTTC
cdr3_aa: CASSPPEQGREQYF

j_call: TRBJ2-7
v_call: TRBV5-1
clone_size: few
d_call: TRBD1
cdr3_length: 15
cdr3_nt: TGCGCCAGCAGCGCGGGACAGGGGCTGACCTACGAGCAGTACTTC
cdr3_aa: CASSAGQGLTYEQYF

j_call: TRBJ2-5
v_call: TRBV20-1
clone_size: many
d_call: NA
cdr3_length: 16
cdr3_nt: TGCAGTGCTACCCGCCTGCGTCCGGGGAACCAAGAGACCCAGTACTTC
cdr3_aa: CSATRLRPGNQETQYF

j_call: TRBJ2-1
v_call: TRBV5-1
clone_size: many
d_call: TRBD2
cdr3_length: 15
cdr3_nt: TGCGCCAGCAGCTTGCGAGCGGGAGAGTCAAATGAGCAGTTCTTC
cdr3_aa: CASSLRAGESNEQFF

j_call: TRBJ2-7
v_call: TRBV27
clone_size: many
d_call: TRBD2
cdr3_length: 14
cdr3_nt: TGTGCCAGCCAGAGGACTAGTCGGTCCTACGAGCAGTACTTC
cdr3_aa: CASQRTSRSYEQYF

j_call: TRBJ1-1
v_call: TRBV5-1
clone_size: NA
d_call: NA
cdr3_length: 17
cdr3_nt: TGCGCCAGCAGCCCGAATAGACTTAACGAAGGGAGGGCTGAAGCTTTCTTT
cdr3_aa: CASSPNRLNEGRAEAFF

j_call: TRBJ2-1
v_call: TRBV20-1
clone_size: many
d_call: NA
cdr3_length: 15
cdr3_nt: TGCAGTGCTAGCCTAGGGGTAGGAACCTACAATGAGCAGTTCTTC
cdr3_aa: CSASLGVGTYNEQFF

j_call: TRBJ2-7
v_call: TRBV28
clone_size: NA
d_call: NA
cdr3_length: 12
cdr3_nt: TGTGCCAGCAGCCAAACAGGGTACGAGCAGTACTTC
cdr3_aa: CASSQTGYEQYF

j_call: TRBJ1-6
v_call: TRBV20-1
clone_size: many
d_call: NA
cdr3_length: 15
cdr3_nt: TGCAGTGCTCGGGACTCCAACTCCTATAATTCACCCCTCCATTTT
cdr3_aa: CSARDSNSYNSPLHF

j_call: TRBJ2-7
v_call: TRBV4-2
clone_size: NA
d_call: NA
cdr3_length: 16
cdr3_nt: TGTGCCAGCAGCCAAGCCCTCCGACTAGGCTCCTACGAGCAGTACTTC
cdr3_aa: CASSQALRLGSYEQYF

j_call: TRBJ1-2
v_call: TRBV28
clone_size: many
d_call: TRBD1
cdr3_length: 15
cdr3_nt: TGTGCCAGCAGTCCAAGACAGGGGGCTGGCTATGGCTACACCTTC
cdr3_aa: CASSPRQGAGYGYTF

j_call: TRBJ1-1
v_call: TRBV28
clone_size: many
d_call: TRBD1
cdr3_length: 15
cdr3_nt: TGTGCCAGCAGCGAGGCCGGGACAGAGAACACTGAAGCTTTCTTT
cdr3_aa: CASSEAGTENTEAFF

j_call: TRBJ1-1
v_call: TRBV5-4
clone_size: few
d_call: NA
cdr3_length: 14
cdr3_nt: TGTGCCAGCAGCTTGGAGGGGATGCTCACTGAAGCTTTCTTT
cdr3_aa: CASSLEGMLTEAFF

j_call: TRBJ1-1
v_call: TRBV11-2
clone_size: few
d_call: NA
cdr3_length: 12
cdr3_nt: TGTGCCAGCAGCTTCAATGGGGCTGAAGCTTTCTTT
cdr3_aa: CASSFNGAEAFF

j_call: TRBJ2-1
v_call: TRBV29-1
clone_size: many
d_call: TRBD2
cdr3_length: 14
cdr3_nt: TGCAGCGTTGAGGGAGCGGGACTCTACAATGAGCAGTTCTTC
cdr3_aa: CSVEGAGLYNEQFF

j_call: TRBJ2-5
v_call: TRBV20-1
clone_size: few
d_call: NA
cdr3_length: 15
cdr3_nt: TGCAGTGCTTTCTTCACTACAGGAGGCATAAAGACCCAGTACTTC
cdr3_aa: CSAFFTTGGIKTQYF

j_call: TRBJ2-1
v_call: TRBV27
clone_size: many
d_call: NA
cdr3_length: 16
cdr3_nt: TGTGCCAGCAGTTCCCCAAGTTCGAGCTCCTACAATGAGCAGTTCTTC
cdr3_aa: CASSSPSSSSYNEQFF

j_call: TRBJ1-5
v_call: TRBV19
clone_size: medium-sized
d_call: TRBD1
cdr3_length: 14
cdr3_nt: TGTGCCAGTACCTATGGGACAGGGTCTCAGCCCCAGCATTTT
cdr3_aa: CASTYGTGSQPQHF

j_call: TRBJ2-7
v_call: TRBV5-1
clone_size: few
d_call: NA
cdr3_length: 14
cdr3_nt: TGCGCCAGCAGCTTAGGAAGGTCGGGGACCGAGCAGTACTTC
cdr3_aa: CASSLGRSGTEQYF

j_call: TRBJ2-7
v_call: TRBV28
clone_size: few
d_call: NA
cdr3_length: 14
cdr3_nt: TGTGCCACCTATCCTTCGGCAGGCTACTACGAGCAGTACTTC
cdr3_aa: CATYPSAGYYEQYF

j_call: TRBJ2-2
v_call: TRBV6-1
clone_size: NA
d_call: TRBD2
cdr3_length: 15
cdr3_nt: TGTGCCAGCACAGGACTAGCGGGAGAAACCGGGGAGCTGTTTTTT
cdr3_aa: CASTGLAGETGELFF

j_call: TRBJ2-7
v_call: TRBV12-3/TRBV12-4
clone_size: many
d_call: TRBD1
cdr3_length: 15
cdr3_nt: TGTGCCAGCAGTTTTTTGGACAGGGGTTCATACGAGCAGTACTTC
cdr3_aa: CASSFLDRGSYEQYF

j_call: TRBJ2-7
v_call: TRBV19
clone_size: many
d_call: NA
cdr3_length: 13
cdr3_nt: TGTGCCAGTAGTATCAGGGGAAGTCACGAGCAGTACTTC
cdr3_aa: CASSIRGSHEQYF

j_call: TRBJ2-7
v_call: TRBV6-5
clone_size: many
d_call: NA
cdr3_length: 14
cdr3_nt: TGTGCCAGCAGCCGACAGGGAGGCTCCTACGAGCAGTACTTC
cdr3_aa: CASSRQGGSYEQYF

j_call: TRBJ2-1
v_call: TRBV7-3
clone_size: many
d_call: TRBD1
cdr3_length: 15
cdr3_nt: TGTGCCAGCAGCCAGGGACAGGGGCCCCACAATGAGCAGTTCTTC
cdr3_aa: CASSQGQGPHNEQFF

j_call: TRBJ2-4
v_call: TRBV19
clone_size: many
d_call: TRBD2
cdr3_length: 16
cdr3_nt: TGTGCCAGTAGCCCTGGAAGCGGGGGAGCCAAAAACATTCAGTACTTC
cdr3_aa: CASSPGSGGAKNIQYF

j_call: TRBJ2-1
v_call: TRBV11-2
clone_size: NA
d_call: TRBD2
cdr3_length: 16
cdr3_nt: TGTGCCAGCAGCCTTGGCCTAGCGGGAATTAACAATGAGCAGTTCTTC
cdr3_aa: CASSLGLAGINNEQFF

j_call: TRBJ1-2
v_call: TRBV10-3
clone_size: few
d_call: NA
cdr3_length: 13
cdr3_nt: TGTGCCATCACTGACGCCAGGGGCTATGGCTACACCTTC
cdr3_aa: CAITDARGYGYTF

j_call: TRBJ2-7
v_call: TRBV7-2
clone_size: many
d_call: NA
cdr3_length: 15
cdr3_nt: TGTGCCAGCAGACCCCAGGGCGCGCTCTCCTACGAGCAGTACTTC
cdr3_aa: CASRPQGALSYEQYF

j_call: TRBJ1-6
v_call: TRBV6-5
clone_size: many
d_call: NA
cdr3_length: 14
cdr3_nt: TGTGCCAGCAGTTACTCGACTCCTGATTCACCCCTCCACTTT
cdr3_aa: CASSYSTPDSPLHF

j_call: TRBJ2-2
v_call: TRBV12-3/TRBV12-4
clone_size: many
d_call: TRBD2
cdr3_length: 15
cdr3_nt: TGTGCCAGCAGTTTAGGACTAGCGGGAACCGGGGAGCTGTTTTTT
cdr3_aa: CASSLGLAGTGELFF

j_call: TRBJ2-1
v_call: TRBV28
clone_size: many
d_call: TRBD1
cdr3_length: 16
cdr3_nt: TGTGCCAGCAGTTTACCCGGGACAGGGGGCTACAATGAGCAGTTCTTC
cdr3_aa: CASSLPGTGGYNEQFF

j_call: TRBJ2-3
v_call: TRBV29-1
clone_size: NA
d_call: NA
cdr3_length: 14
cdr3_nt: TGCAGCGTTGCGCCAGGGGCGAGCACAGATACGCAGTATTTT
cdr3_aa: CSVAPGASTDTQYF

j_call: TRBJ1-2
v_call: TRBV4-1
clone_size: many
d_call: TRBD1
cdr3_length: 18
cdr3_nt: TGCGCCAGCAGCCAACGAACAGGGGGCCGCCGAACGGCCTATGGCTACACCTTC
cdr3_aa: CASSQRTGGRRTAYGYTF

j_call: TRBJ2-7
v_call: TRBV6-2/TRBV6-3
clone_size: few
d_call: TRBD2
cdr3_length: 12
cdr3_nt: TGTGCCAGCAGGCGGGAGTTATACGAGCAGTACTTC
cdr3_aa: CASRRELYEQYF

j_call: TRBJ2-3
v_call: TRBV5-1
clone_size: few
d_call: NA
cdr3_length: 12
cdr3_nt: TGCGCCAGCAGTCGCGAGGGGGATACGCAGTATTTT
cdr3_aa: CASSREGDTQYF

j_call: TRBJ2-7
v_call: TRBV12-3/TRBV12-4
clone_size: many
d_call: NA
cdr3_length: 13
cdr3_nt: TGTGCCAGCAGTTTGTGGGACCTCGACGAGCAGTACTTC
cdr3_aa: CASSLWDLDEQYF

j_call: TRBJ2-5
v_call: TRBV5-6
clone_size: many
d_call: NA
cdr3_length: 14
cdr3_nt: TGTGCCAGCAGCGACAGTCAAGGACAAGAGACCCAGTACTTC
cdr3_aa: CASSDSQGQETQYF

j_call: TRBJ2-3
v_call: TRBV6-1
clone_size: NA
d_call: TRBD2
cdr3_length: 13
cdr3_nt: TGTGCCACCAAGCGGGGGAGCACAGATACGCAGTATTTT
cdr3_aa: CATKRGSTDTQYF

j_call: TRBJ2-3
v_call: TRBV7-8
clone_size: many
d_call: NA
cdr3_length: 15
cdr3_nt: TGTGCCAGCAGCTTAGAACTATCCCGGGTTAATACGCAGTATTTT
cdr3_aa: CASSLELSRVNTQYF

j_call: TRBJ2-1
v_call: TRBV28
clone_size: many
d_call: NA
cdr3_length: 13
cdr3_nt: TGTGCCAGCAGTCCCCCCCCCTACAATGAGCAGTTCTTC
cdr3_aa: CASSPPPYNEQFF

j_call: TRBJ1-4
v_call: TRBV20-1
clone_size: few
d_call: NA
cdr3_length: 13
cdr3_nt: TGCAGTGCTAGTGACAGGATTAATGAAAAACTGTTTTTT
cdr3_aa: CSASDRINEKLFF